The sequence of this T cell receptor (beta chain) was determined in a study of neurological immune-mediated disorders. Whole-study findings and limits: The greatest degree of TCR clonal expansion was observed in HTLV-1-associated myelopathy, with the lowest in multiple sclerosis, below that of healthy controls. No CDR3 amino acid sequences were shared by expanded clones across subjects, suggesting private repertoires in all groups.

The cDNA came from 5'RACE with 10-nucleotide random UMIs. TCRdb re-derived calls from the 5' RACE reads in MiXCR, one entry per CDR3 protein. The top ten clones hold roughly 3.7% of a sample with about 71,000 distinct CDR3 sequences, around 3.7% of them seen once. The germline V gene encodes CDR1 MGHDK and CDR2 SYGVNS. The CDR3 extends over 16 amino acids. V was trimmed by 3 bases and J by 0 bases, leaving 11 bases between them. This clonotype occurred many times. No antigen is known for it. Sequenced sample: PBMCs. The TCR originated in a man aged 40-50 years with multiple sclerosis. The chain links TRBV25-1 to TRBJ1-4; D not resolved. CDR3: CASSEPKRATNEKLFF. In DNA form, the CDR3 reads TGTGCCAGCAGTGAGCCTAAGAGGGCAACTAATGAAAAACTGTTTTTT.